The present entry profiles one T cell receptor beta chain with its context. Germline V gene sequence: CDR1 SEHNR, CDR2 FQNEAQ (reference sequence). The length of the CDR3 is 13 residues. The V and J ends lost 5 bases and 4 bases respectively, with 8 bases between them. The data are from a study of CD8 T cells in Susac syndrome. About 0.5 to 1 ug RNA was reverse transcribed with random hexamers. It was immunoSEQ multiplex PCR that amplified TCR beta CDR3 across 54 Vbeta and 13 Jbeta. TCRdb itself ran the immunoSEQ multiplex PCR reads through MiXCR, one entry per CDR3 protein. The sample contains about 210,000 distinct CDR3 sequences, 95% of which appear only once.

The sequencing sample was made of CD4+ T cells from PBMCs. This sequence was found in a human donor with multiple sclerosis. J is TRBJ1-4 and V is TRBV7-9; D is uncertain. The CDR3 DNA reads TGTGCCAGCAGCATAGGCGTTAATGAAAAACTGTTTTTT. Translation gives CASSIGVNEKLFF.